These T cell receptor beta chains were read from a single sample in a study of cytomegalovirus exposure and HLA in healthy donors. Using immunoSEQ multiplex PCR, the repertoire was profiled, and TCRdb retains in-frame clones only, with some absent. The sample includes around 120,000 clones, about 80% seen only once; the top ten take around 4.1%. The material sequenced was PBMCs. All receptors derive from a woman aged 40-49 years in good health and CMV-seronegative. CDR3s include the opening cysteine and the closing phenylalanine or tryptophan. D genes are given only for firm matches. Clone size appears in some rows only: once, few, many, or a class for an expanded clone.

clone size,V gene,D gene,J gene,CDR3 protein,CDR3 DNA
NA,TRBV7-2,TRBD1,TRBJ2-7,CASSEPGQGSSYEQYF,TGTGCCAGCAGCGAACCGGGACAGGGGTCGTCCTACGAGCAGTACTTC
NA,TRBV9,TRBD2,TRBJ2-3,CASSASSGPTDTQYF,TGTGCCAGCAGCGCATCTAGCGGCCCCACAGATACGCAGTATTTT
NA,TRBV7-3,NA,TRBJ2-1,CASSLEGVSSARNEQFF,TGTGCCAGCAGCTTAGAGGGTGTGTCTAGCGCGAGGAATGAGCAGTTCTTC
NA,TRBV4-2,NA,TRBJ1-3,CASSQDLLNSGNTIYF,TGTGCCAGCAGCCAAGATTTACTCAACTCTGGAAACACCATATATTTT
NA,TRBV18,NA,TRBJ1-2,CASSPPASGGYGYTF,TGTGCCAGCTCACCCCCCGCGTCGGGGGGCTATGGCTACACCTTC
once,TRBV29-1,TRBD2,TRBJ2-2,CSVAGTSGNTGELFF,TGCAGCGTTGCCGGGACTAGCGGGAACACCGGGGAGCTGTTTTTT
NA,TRBV5-1,NA,TRBJ2-2,CASSTSTATGELFF,TGCGCCAGCAGCACCTCGACAGCCACCGGGGAGCTGTTTTTT
few,TRBV5-1,TRBD1,TRBJ1-5,CASSLAGGFNQPQHF,TGCGCCAGCAGCTTGGCAGGGGGCTTCAATCAGCCCCAGCATTTT
NA,TRBV5-1,NA,TRBJ1-2,CASSLADKGGYTF,TGCGCCAGCAGCTTGGCCGACAAAGGTGGCTACACCTTC
NA,TRBV27,TRBD2,TRBJ2-3,CASSGGLAGGNTQYF,TGTGCCAGCAGTGGCGGACTAGCGGGAGGAAACACGCAGTATTTT
NA,TRBV28,NA,TRBJ2-7,CAIGTMRIVRAYEQYF,TGTGCCATCGGCACAATGAGGATCGTTAGAGCCTACGAGCAGTACTTC
NA,TRBV6-1,NA,TRBJ1-5,CASREGNQPQHF,TGTGCCAGCAGGGAGGGCAATCAGCCCCAGCATTTT
NA,TRBV6-5,TRBD2,TRBJ2-1,CASSWTSGRIYNEQFF,TGTGCCAGCAGTTGGACTAGCGGGAGGATATACAATGAGCAGTTCTTC
NA,TRBV29-1,TRBD1,TRBJ1-2,CSVLLPGQGDYGYTF,TGCAGCGTTTTACTTCCGGGACAGGGGGACTATGGCTACACCTTC
once,TRBV13,TRBD1,TRBJ2-1,CASSLGQGANEQFF,TGTGCCAGCAGCCTCGGACAGGGGGCGAATGAGCAGTTCTTC
few,TRBV6-6,TRBD1,TRBJ2-3,CASRWGQGSTDTQYF,TGTGCCAGCAGGTGGGGACAGGGGAGCACAGATACGCAGTATTTT
few,TRBV29-1,NA,TRBJ1-1,CSVDRAQGAFF,TGCAGCGTTGACAGGGCTCAAGGAGCTTTCTTT
few,TRBV15,TRBD2,TRBJ2-3,CATSRVGSGGAWDTQYF,TGTGCCACCAGCAGAGTGGGTAGCGGGGGGGCGTGGGATACGCAGTATTTT
NA,TRBV10-2,NA,TRBJ2-5,CASSELGLRQETQYF,TGCGCCAGCAGTGAGTTAGGACTAAGGCAAGAGACCCAGTACTTC
few,TRBV5-1,NA,TRBJ1-4,CASSLSQPTNEKLFF,TGCGCCAGCAGCTTGAGCCAACCAACTAATGAAAAACTGTTTTTT
few,TRBV5-1,NA,TRBJ2-1,CASSLLAVNEQFF,TGCGCCAGCAGCTTGTTGGCAGTCAATGAGCAGTTCTTC
NA,TRBV19,NA,TRBJ2-1,CASTSALSGSSNEQFF,TGTGCCAGTACCTCGGCTTTGTCGGGGAGTAGCAATGAGCAGTTCTTC
few,TRBV4-1,NA,TRBJ1-4,CASKRLGDEEKLFF,TGCGCCAGTAAGCGATTAGGAGATGAGGAAAAACTGTTTTTT
NA,TRBV7-9,NA,TRBJ1-1,CATARSMNTEAFF,TGTGCCACGGCGAGGTCCATGAACACTGAAGCTTTCTTT